These 27 T cell receptor beta chains share one sample of origin, sequenced in a study of blood T cell repertoires in COVID-19 (dated by TCRdb to the early 2020s). Library construction relied on the immunoSEQ multiplex PCR assay. Drawn from immuneACCESS, this table holds only the in-frame rearrangements with V and J called that TCRdb kept. Clones are partly lost; checked studies trace under half to an unresolved V gene and leave the rest unexplained. The sample records fewer than 110,000 clones, about 85% of which are singletons. Less than 2% of the sample rests with the top ten. Sequencing was carried out using peripheral blood. These receptors all stem from a woman between 70 and 85 years old with active or convalescent COVID-19.

The chain couples TRBV5-8 to TRBJ2-1; the D gene is possibly TRBD2 (6 bases). The CDR3 consists of 14 residues. In germline, CDR1 is SGHTS, CDR2 YDEGEE. V was trimmed by 9 bases and J by 5 bases, leaving 18 bases between them. The DNA for the CDR3 is TGTGCCACCAATATGGCGGGACCTAACAATGAGCAGTTCTTC. Residues: CATNMAGPNNEQFF.

The chain's CDR3 is CASSGGLAGVATQYF. The CDR3 DNA sequence: TGTGCCAGCAGCGGGGGACTAGCGGGAGTAGCGACGCAGTATTTT. The chain has TRBV5-6 and TRBJ2-3, with TRBD2 identical over 14 bases. Germline V lookup: CDR1 SGHDT, CDR2 YYEEEE. V lost 4 bases, J lost 9 bases, and 7 bases stayed unmatched. The CDR3 consists of 15 residues.

The gene calls are TRBV24-1 and TRBJ2-2; TRBD1 matches at 9 bases. Per germline, CDR1 KGHDR and CDR2 SFDVKD. V trimming: 5 bases; J trimming: 7 bases; junction bases outside the gene matches: 4. The CDR3 totals 14 residues. The CDR3 DNA follows: TGTGCCACCAGTGTACAGGGGGCCAACGGGGAGCTGTTTTTT. Its protein is CATSVQGANGELFF.

This chain links TRBV20-1 with TRBJ2-1; D call uncertain. V lost 3 bases, J lost 7 bases, and 22 bases lay in between. The CDR3 spans 16 residues. The V gene's germline CDR1 is DFQATT and CDR2 SNEGSKA (reference sequence). The CDR3 DNA reads TGCAGTGCTAGTCCCTCTGACCCGGGTTCGAGGAATGAGCAGTTCTTC. It encodes CSASPSDPGSRNEQFF.

The CDR3 sequence is CASSLGVGTGELFF. The CDR3 coding sequence is TGTGCCAGTAGTCTCGGGGTAGGCACCGGGGAGCTGTTTTTT. The chain joins TRBV19 to TRBJ2-2, with D possibly being TRBD2 (5 bases). Germline V gene lookup returns CDR1 LNHDA and CDR2 SQIVND (reference sequence). The CDR3 runs 14 residues. V lost 5 bases and J 4 bases, leaving 11 bases between the germline ends.

The chain is built from TRBV21-1 and TRBJ1-5; the D call of TRBD1 is as the table states it, not checked on the DNA. TRBV21-1 is listed as a pseudogene. This CDR3 spans 17 amino acids. In DNA, the CDR3 is TGTGCCAGCAGCAAGGGACAGGAGGTCTATAGCAATCAGCCCCAGCATTTT. Encoded protein: CASSKGQEVYSNQPQHF.

The rearrangement joins TRBV28 to TRBJ1-1, with 8 bases matching TRBD1. Per germline, CDR1 MDHEN and CDR2 SYDVKM. J gave up 4 bases and V 5 bases, and 9 bases lay outside the gene matches. The CDR3 sequence is 15 residues long. DNA for the CDR3: TGTGCCAGCAGTGGGACAGGACCCTCGGGCACTGAAGCTTTCTTT. Its translation: CASSGTGPSGTEAFF.

The V call is TRBV7-9, the J call TRBJ2-1, with D perhaps TRBD2 (5 bases). Trimming stripped 2 bases from V and 3 bases from J, with 11 bases between. The length of the CDR3 is 15 residues. Germline loops: CDR1 SEHNR, CDR2 FQNEAQ (reference sequence). CDR3 sequence: CASSLRGKDYNEQFF. The CDR3 DNA sequence: TGTGCCAGCAGCTTACGAGGGAAGGACTACAATGAGCAGTTCTTC.

The sample holds one count of this clone. CDR3: CASSPSGTNTGELFF. DNA for the CDR3: TGTGCCAGCAGCCCTAGCGGTACGAACACCGGGGAGCTGTTTTTT. This chain connects TRBV6-6 to TRBJ2-2; 7 bases match TRBD2. Germline lookup yields CDR1 MNHNY and CDR2 SVGAGI (reference sequence). The CDR3 is 15 amino acids. V lost 6 bases, J lost 0 bases, and 4 bases stayed unmatched.

The V call is TRBV19, the J call TRBJ1-2; D might be TRBD1 (6 bases). Germline V lookup: CDR1 LNHDA, CDR2 SQIVND (reference sequence). This CDR3 comprises 15 residues. V lost 6 bases, J lost 1 base, and 15 bases lay in between. CDR3 coding DNA: TGTGCCAGTAGCCTCTCTTACAGGGATAACTATGGCTACACCTTC. This translates into CASSLSYRDNYGYTF. The whole variable domain, remainder taken from reference TRBV19 and TRBJ1-2, is DGGITQSPKYLFRKEGQNVTLSCEQNLNHDAMYWYRQDPGQGLRLIYYSQIVNDFQKGDIAEGYSVSREKKESFPLTVTSAQKNPTAFYLCASSLSYRDNYGYTFGSGTRLTVV.

The chain links TRBV5-4 to TRBJ2-3; a possible D gene is TRBD2 (5 bases). The CDR3 is made up of 15 amino acids. The germline V gene encodes CDR1 SGHNT and CDR2 YYREEE (reference sequence). The ends were cut back, 0 bases at V and 3 bases at J, with 11 bases in the middle. The CDR3 sequence: CASSLEAGRTDTQYF. CDR3 DNA sequence: TGTGCCAGCAGCTTGGAGGCGGGTCGGACAGATACGCAGTATTTT.

The chain recombines TRBV3-1 (or the pseudogene TRBV3-2) with TRBJ1-2; the match to TRBD1 covers 11 bases. CDR3 length equals 15 residues. The V and J ends lost 1 base and 4 bases, in that order; junction bases with no gene match: 2. Germline V lookup: CDR1 LGHDT, CDR2 YNNKEL (reference sequence). This CDR3 is CASSQGGTGGYGYTF. CDR3 nucleotides: TGTGCCAGCAGCCAAGGTGGGACAGGGGGCTATGGCTACACCTTC.

This clone has a single count. This sequence joins TRBV2 and TRBJ1-1; no firm D call. The germline V gene encodes CDR1 SNHLY and CDR2 FYNNEI. Trimming cost V 5 bases and J 4 bases, with 14 bases left between them. The CDR3 extends over 14 amino acids. CDR3 in DNA: TGTGCCAGCAGTCTGGGAGGTGAGGGCACTGAAGCTTTCTTT. Its protein is CASSLGGEGTEAFF.

This chain joins TRBV7-9 and TRBJ2-7, with a tentative D call TRBD2 (6 bases). The CDR3 runs to 14 residues. V was trimmed by 2 bases and J by 6 bases, leaving 14 bases between them. CDR1 and CDR2 (germline): SEHNR, FQNEAQ (reference sequence). The CDR3 nucleotides read TGTGCCAGCAGCTTAAGGAGGGAGGTGTCCGAGCAGTACTTC. This codes for CASSLRREVSEQYF.

In its sample, this clone was seen a few times. The chain combines TRBV30 with TRBJ1-6; 10 nucleotides align to TRBD1. The length of the CDR3 is 15 residues. Per germline, CDR1 GTSNPN and CDR2 SVGIG (reference sequence). The V segment lost 0 bases and the J segment 14 bases; nucleotides outside the gene matches: 10. The CDR3, as DNA: TGTGCCTGGAGTGTTCGGGACAGGGGCGGCAGGGCCCTCCACTTT. Its translation is CAWSVRDRGGRALHF.

The chain has TRBV6-8 and TRBJ1-5; 7 bases are a match to TRBD1. Per the germline V gene, CDR1 is MNHGY and CDR2 is SAAAGT. The V gene end was trimmed by 10 bases and the J gene end by 0 bases; junction bases not matched to a gene: 12. The CDR3 has 16 amino acids. CDR3 DNA sequence: TGTGCCAAGGGGACAGAGTATTTAAATAGCAATCAGCCCCAGCATTTT. Translation: CAKGTEYLNSNQPQHF.

The chain recombines TRBV21-1 with TRBJ2-7; TRBD2, the D gene given by the table, was not confirmed from the DNA. TRBV21-1 is shown as a pseudogene. There are 16 residues in the CDR3. The CDR3 DNA sequence: TGTGCCAGCAGCTCCCCCCGACTAGCGGGAGAGGCTGAGCAGTACTTC. Protein sequence: CASSSPRLAGEAEQYF.

This rearrangement joins TRBV5-4 to TRBJ1-1; D uncertain. The CDR3 is 14 residues long. In germline, CDR1 is SGHNT, CDR2 YYREEE (reference sequence). Trimming left V 4 bases short and J 1 base short, with 11 bases between. The CDR3 DNA reads as TGTGCCAGCAGCCCCTCGGCGGGGAACACTGAAGCTTTCTTT. Protein sequence: CASSPSAGNTEAFF.

The chain employs TRBV3-1 (or the pseudogene TRBV3-2) and TRBJ1-6, with TRBD1 matching over 9 bases. Germline V gene lookup returns CDR1 LGHDT and CDR2 YNNKEL (reference sequence). The V segment lost 5 bases and the J segment 5 bases; nucleotides outside the gene matches: 7. The CDR3 spans 16 residues. CDR3 in DNA: TGTGCCAGCAGCTATACCGGGACAGGGAATAATTCACCCCTCCACTTT. Translating gives CASSYTGTGNNSPLHF.

This chain uses TRBV7-6 with TRBJ1-5; 9 bases match TRBD1. V shed 5 bases, J shed 1 base, and the junction held 3 bases outside the gene matches. The germline V gene encodes CDR1 SGHVS and CDR2 FNYEAQ. The CDR3 has 15 amino acids. The CDR3 nucleotides read TGTGCCAGCAGCCCTGGGACAGGGAGCAATCAGCCCCAGCATTTT. Protein: CASSPGTGSNQPQHF. Full variable domain (outside the CDR3, taken from reference TRBV7-6 and TRBJ1-5): GAGVSQSPRYKVTKRGQDVALRCDPISGHVSLYWYRQALGQGPEFLTYFNYEAQQDKSGLPNDRFSAERPEGSISTLTIQRTEQRDSAMYRCASSPGTGSNQPQHFGDGTRLSIL.

This rearrangement joins TRBV28 to TRBJ1-2, with a tentative D call TRBD1 (6 bases). The germline CDR1 and CDR2 sequences are MDHEN and SYDVKM. The length of the CDR3 is 15 residues. Trimming cost V 1 base and J 8 bases, with 17 bases left between them. The CDR3 reads CASSLSGAGEKGYTF. DNA of the CDR3: TGTGCCAGCAGTTTATCAGGGGCGGGCGAAAAGGGCTACACCTTC.

The chain joins TRBV6-5 to TRBJ2-3; tentatively, D is TRBD1 (7 bases). Trimming stripped 4 bases from V and 3 bases from J, with 17 bases between. CDR1 is MNHEY, CDR2 SVGAGI, per germline. CDR3 length: 16 residues. DNA of the CDR3: TGTGCCAGCAGTTCTCAAAGACAGGGAGGAACAGATACGCAGTATTTT. Translating gives CASSSQRQGGTDTQYF.

This clone was recorded a few times. The rearrangement uses TRBV4-3 and TRBJ2-7; D uncertain. Trimming removed 0 bases at V and 7 bases at J, with 10 bases between. CDR3 length: 13 residues. Per germline, CDR1 LGHNA and CDR2 YSLEER. The CDR3 loop is CASSQDTQREQYF. CDR3 bases: TGCGCCAGCAGCCAAGACACCCAACGGGAGCAGTACTTC.

This clone was counted once. This chain connects TRBV10-3 to TRBJ2-3, with 9 nucleotides matching TRBD1. Germline V gene lookup returns CDR1 ENHRY and CDR2 SYGVKD. J gave up 2 bases and V 4 bases, and 7 bases lay outside the gene matches. The CDR3 length is 16 residues. In DNA form, the CDR3 reads TGTGCCATCAGTGGGGCAGGGGACAGGGACACAGATACGCAGTATTTT. It is translated as CAISGAGDRDTDTQYF.

The chain is built from TRBV2 and TRBJ1-2, with 9 positions matching TRBD1. Germline CDR1 SNHLY, CDR2 FYNNEI. Trimming cost V 10 bases and J 5 bases; bases outside gene matches: 5. The CDR3 loop spans 12 amino acids. CDR3 protein: CATTGTGYGYTF. CDR3 nucleotides: TGTGCCACCACCGGGACAGGGTATGGCTACACCTTC.

The chain is built from TRBV19 and TRBJ2-3; 13 bases line up with TRBD2. The CDR3 length is 17 residues. Trimming cost V 5 bases and J 2 bases; bases outside gene matches: 7. Germline V gene data show CDR1 as LNHDA and CDR2 as SQIVND (reference sequence). Written as DNA, the CDR3 is TGTGCCAGTAGTGCCGGGACTAGCGGGGATCTCACAGATACGCAGTATTTT. Amino acids: CASSAGTSGDLTDTQYF.

V is TRBV5-6 and J is TRBJ2-3; 7 nucleotides align to TRBD2. The CDR3 totals 16 residues. J lost 0 bases, V lost 2 bases, and 6 bases had no gene match. Per the germline V gene, CDR1 is SGHDT and CDR2 is YYEEEE. The CDR3 DNA follows: TGTGCCAGCAGCTTAGAAGCGGGGCTTAGCACAGATACGCAGTATTTT. The encoded protein is CASSLEAGLSTDTQYF.